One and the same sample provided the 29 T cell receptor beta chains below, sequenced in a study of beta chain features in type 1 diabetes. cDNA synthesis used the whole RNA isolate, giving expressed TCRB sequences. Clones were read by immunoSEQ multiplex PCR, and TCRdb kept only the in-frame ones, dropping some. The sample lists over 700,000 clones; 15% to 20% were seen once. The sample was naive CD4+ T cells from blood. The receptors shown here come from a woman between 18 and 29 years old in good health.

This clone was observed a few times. The CDR3 DNA is TGTGCCAGCAGCTTCCTGGGACAGGGCACAGATACGCAGTATTTT. Its protein product is CASSFLGQGTDTQYF. V gene TRBV28 combines with J gene TRBJ2-3, with TRBD1 matching over 8 bases. Germline V gene lookup returns CDR1 MDHEN and CDR2 SYDVKM. V shed 6 bases, J shed 1 base, and the junction held 6 bases outside the gene matches. The length of the CDR3 is 15 residues. Looking up the rest from reference TRBV28 and TRBJ2-3 gives the full variable domain: DVKVTQSSRYLVKRTGEKVFLECVQDMDHENMFWYRQDPGLGLRLIYFSYDVKMKEKGDIPEGYSVSREKKERFSLILESASTNQTSMYLCASSFLGQGTDTQYFGPGTRLTVL.

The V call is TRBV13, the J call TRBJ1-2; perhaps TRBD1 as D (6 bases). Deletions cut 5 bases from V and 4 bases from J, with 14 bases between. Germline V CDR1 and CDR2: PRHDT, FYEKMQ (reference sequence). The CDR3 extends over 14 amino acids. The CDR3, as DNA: TGTGCCAGCAGCCCCTGGACAGACACCTATGGCTACACCTTC. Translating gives CASSPWTDTYGYTF.

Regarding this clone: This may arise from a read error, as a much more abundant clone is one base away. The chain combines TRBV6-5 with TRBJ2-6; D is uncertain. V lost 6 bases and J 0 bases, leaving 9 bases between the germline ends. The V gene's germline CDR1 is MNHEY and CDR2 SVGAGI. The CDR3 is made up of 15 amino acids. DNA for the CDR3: TGTGCCAGCAGACAAGAGAGCTCTGGGGCCAACGTCCTGACTTTC. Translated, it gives CASRQESSGANVLTF.

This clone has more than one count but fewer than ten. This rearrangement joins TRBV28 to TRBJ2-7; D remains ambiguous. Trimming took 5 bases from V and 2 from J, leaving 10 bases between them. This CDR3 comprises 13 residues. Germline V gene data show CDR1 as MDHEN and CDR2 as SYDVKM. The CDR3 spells CASSNDGPYEQYF. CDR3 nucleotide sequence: TGTGCCAGCAGTAATGACGGACCCTACGAGCAGTACTTC.

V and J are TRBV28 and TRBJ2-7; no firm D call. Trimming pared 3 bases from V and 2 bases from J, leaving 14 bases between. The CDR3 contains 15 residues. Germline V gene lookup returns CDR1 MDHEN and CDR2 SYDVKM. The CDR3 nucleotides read TGTGCCAGCAGTTTCTCCCAGGCGGCAGCCTACGAGCAGTACTTC. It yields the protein CASSFSQAAAYEQYF.

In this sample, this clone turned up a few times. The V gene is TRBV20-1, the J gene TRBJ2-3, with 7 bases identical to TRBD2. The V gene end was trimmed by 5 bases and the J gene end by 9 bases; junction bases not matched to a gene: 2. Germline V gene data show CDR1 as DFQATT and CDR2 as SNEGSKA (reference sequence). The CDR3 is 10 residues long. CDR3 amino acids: CSASAGTQYF. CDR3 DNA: TGCAGTGCTTCAGCGGGGACGCAGTATTTT.

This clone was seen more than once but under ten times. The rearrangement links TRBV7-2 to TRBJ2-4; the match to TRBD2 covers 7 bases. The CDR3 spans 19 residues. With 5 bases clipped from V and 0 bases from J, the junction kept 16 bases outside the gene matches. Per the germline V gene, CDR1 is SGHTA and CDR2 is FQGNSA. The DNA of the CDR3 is TGTGCCAGCAGCCCGCGCCGTAGTGGGCTAGCGGAAGCCAAAAACATTCAGTACTTC. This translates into CASSPRRSGLAEAKNIQYF.

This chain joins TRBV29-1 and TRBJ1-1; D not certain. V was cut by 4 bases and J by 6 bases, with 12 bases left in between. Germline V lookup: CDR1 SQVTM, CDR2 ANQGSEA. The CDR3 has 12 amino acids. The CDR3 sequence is CSVANRASEAFF. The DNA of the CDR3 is TGCAGCGTTGCCAACCGGGCGTCTGAAGCTTTCTTT.

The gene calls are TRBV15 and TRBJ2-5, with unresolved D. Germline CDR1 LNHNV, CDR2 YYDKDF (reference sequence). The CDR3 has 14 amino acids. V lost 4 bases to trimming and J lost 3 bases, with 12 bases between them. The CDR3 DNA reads TGTGCCACCAGCATCGGGTCGCTTAAAGAGACCCAGTACTTC. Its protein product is CATSIGSLKETQYF.

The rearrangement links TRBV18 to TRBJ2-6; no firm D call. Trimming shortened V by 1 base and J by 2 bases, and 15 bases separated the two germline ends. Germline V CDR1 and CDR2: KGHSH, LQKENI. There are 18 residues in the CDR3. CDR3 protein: CASSPREDSLTGANVLTF. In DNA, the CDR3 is TGTGCCAGCTCACCACGTGAGGATTCTTTGACTGGGGCCAACGTCCTGACTTTC.

CDR3 sequence (DNA): TGTGCCAGCAGCTCTACCGGGACCTCCTACGAGCAGTACTTC. It encodes CASSSTGTSYEQYF. The chain couples TRBV13 to TRBJ2-7, with D tentatively TRBD1 or TRBD2 (5 bases each). Germline V CDR1 and CDR2: PRHDT, FYEKMQ (reference sequence). With 4 bases removed from V and 0 bases from J, the gap between germline ends came to 10 bases. The CDR3 is 14 amino acids.

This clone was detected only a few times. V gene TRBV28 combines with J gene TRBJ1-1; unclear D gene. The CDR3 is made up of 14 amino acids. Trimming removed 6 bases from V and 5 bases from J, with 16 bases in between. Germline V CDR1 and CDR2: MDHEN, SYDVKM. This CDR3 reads CASSTGRRKTEAFF. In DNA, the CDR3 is TGTGCCAGCAGCACCGGGAGGAGGAAGACTGAAGCTTTCTTT.

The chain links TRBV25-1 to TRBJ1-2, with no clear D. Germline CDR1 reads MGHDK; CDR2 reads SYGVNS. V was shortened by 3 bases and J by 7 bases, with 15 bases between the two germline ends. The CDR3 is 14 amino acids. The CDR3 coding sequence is TGTGCCAGCAGTGACCCGGGTAGGCTTATTGGCTACACCTTC. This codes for CASSDPGRLIGYTF.

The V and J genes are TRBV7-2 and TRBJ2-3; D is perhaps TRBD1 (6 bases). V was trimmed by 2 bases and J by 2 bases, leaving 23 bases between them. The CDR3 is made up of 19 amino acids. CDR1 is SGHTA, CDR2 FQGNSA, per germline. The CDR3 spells CASSLWGPGGLAVTDTQYF. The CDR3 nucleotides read TGTGCCAGCAGCTTATGGGGGCCAGGTGGGCTAGCAGTCACAGATACGCAGTATTTT.

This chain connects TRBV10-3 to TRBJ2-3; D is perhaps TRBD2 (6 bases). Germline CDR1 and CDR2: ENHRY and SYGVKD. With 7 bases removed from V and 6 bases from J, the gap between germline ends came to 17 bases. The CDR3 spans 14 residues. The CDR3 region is CAITYGSPGDTQYF. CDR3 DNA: TGTGCCATCACCTACGGGAGTCCGGGGGATACGCAGTATTTT.

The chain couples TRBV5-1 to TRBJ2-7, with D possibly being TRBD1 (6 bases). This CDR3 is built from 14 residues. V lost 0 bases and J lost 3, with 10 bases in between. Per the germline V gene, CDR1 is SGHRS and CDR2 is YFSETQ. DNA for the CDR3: TGCGCCAGCAGCTTGGCGACAGGTTTCTACGAGCAGTACTTC. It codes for CASSLATGFYEQYF. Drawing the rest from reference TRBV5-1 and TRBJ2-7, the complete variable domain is KAGVTQTPRYLIKTRGQQVTLSCSPISGHRSVSWYQQTPGQGLQFLFEYFSETQRNKGNFPGRFSGRQFSNSRSEMNVSTLELGDSALYLCASSLATGFYEQYFGPGTRLTVT.

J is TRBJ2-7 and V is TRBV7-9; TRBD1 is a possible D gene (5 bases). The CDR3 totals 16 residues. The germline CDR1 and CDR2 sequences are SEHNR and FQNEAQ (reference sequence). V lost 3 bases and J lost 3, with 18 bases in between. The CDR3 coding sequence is TGTGCCAGCAGCTTTCCGGAGACAGCGTTCGTCTACGAGCAGTACTTC. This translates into CASSFPETAFVYEQYF.

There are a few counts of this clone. Here the CDR3 DNA reads TGTGCCAGCAGCCAAGAGCTAGCGGGAGTTTTACATGAGCAGTTCTTC. Translating it yields CASSQELAGVLHEQFF. The chain employs TRBV4-2 and TRBJ2-1, with 10 bases lining up with TRBD2. This CDR3 spans 16 amino acids. CDR1 LGHNA and CDR2 YNFKEQ come from the germline V gene. The V gene end was trimmed by 0 bases and the J gene end by 8 bases; junction bases not matched to a gene: 7.

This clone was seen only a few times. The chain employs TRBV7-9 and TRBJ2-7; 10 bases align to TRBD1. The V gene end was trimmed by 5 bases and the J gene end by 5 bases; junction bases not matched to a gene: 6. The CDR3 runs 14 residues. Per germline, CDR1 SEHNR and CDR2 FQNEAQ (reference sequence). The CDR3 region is CASSIPGQGHEQYF. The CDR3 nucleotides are TGTGCCAGCAGCATCCCGGGACAGGGGCACGAGCAGTACTTC. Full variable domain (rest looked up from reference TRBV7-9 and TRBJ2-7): DTGVSQNPRHKITKRGQNVTFRCDPISEHNRLYWYRQTLGQGPEFLTYFQNEAQLEKSRLLSDRFSAERPKGSFSTLEIQRTEQGDSAMYLCASSIPGQGHEQYFGPGTRLTVT.

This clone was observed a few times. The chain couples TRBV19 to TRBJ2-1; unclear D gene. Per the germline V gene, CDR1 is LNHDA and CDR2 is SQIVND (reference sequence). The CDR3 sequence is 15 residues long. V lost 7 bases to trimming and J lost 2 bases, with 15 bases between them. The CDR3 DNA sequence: TGTGCCAGTAATTCCCCGGTATCGGCCTACAATGAGCAGTTCTTC. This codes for CASNSPVSAYNEQFF. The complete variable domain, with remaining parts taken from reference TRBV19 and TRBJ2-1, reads DGGITQSPKYLFRKEGQNVTLSCEQNLNHDAMYWYRQDPGQGLRLIYYSQIVNDFQKGDIAEGYSVSREKKESFPLTVTSAQKNPTAFYLCASNSPVSAYNEQFFGPGTRLTVL.

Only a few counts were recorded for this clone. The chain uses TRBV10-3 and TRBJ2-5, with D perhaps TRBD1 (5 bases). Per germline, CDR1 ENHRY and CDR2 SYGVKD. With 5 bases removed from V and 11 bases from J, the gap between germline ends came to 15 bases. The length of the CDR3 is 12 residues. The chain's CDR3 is CAISLDRSEQYF. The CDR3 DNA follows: TGTGCCATCAGTTTAGACAGAAGTGAGCAGTACTTC.

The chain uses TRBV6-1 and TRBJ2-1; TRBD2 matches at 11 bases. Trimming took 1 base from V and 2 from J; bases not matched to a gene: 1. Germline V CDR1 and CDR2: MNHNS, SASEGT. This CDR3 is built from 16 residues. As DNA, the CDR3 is TGTGCCAGCAGTGAAGGACTAGCGGGGCCCTACAATGAGCAGTTCTTC. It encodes CASSEGLAGPYNEQFF.

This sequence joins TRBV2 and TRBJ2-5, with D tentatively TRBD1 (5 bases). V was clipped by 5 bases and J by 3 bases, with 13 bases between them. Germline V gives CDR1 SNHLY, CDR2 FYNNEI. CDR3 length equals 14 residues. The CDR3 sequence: CASSIVQEKETQYF. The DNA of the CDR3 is TGTGCCAGCAGTATCGTACAGGAAAAAGAGACCCAGTACTTC. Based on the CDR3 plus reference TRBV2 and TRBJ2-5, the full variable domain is EPEVTQTPSHQVTQMGQEVILRCVPISNHLYFYWYRQILGQKVEFLVSFYNNEISEKSEIFDDQFSVERPDGSNFTLKIRSTKLEDSAMYFCASSIVQEKETQYFGPGTRLLVL.

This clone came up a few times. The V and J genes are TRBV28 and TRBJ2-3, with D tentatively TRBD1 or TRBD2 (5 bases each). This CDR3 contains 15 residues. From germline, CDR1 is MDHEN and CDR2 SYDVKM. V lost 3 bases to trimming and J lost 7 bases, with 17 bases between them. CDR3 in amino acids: CASSFLGDVGNTQYF. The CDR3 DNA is TGTGCCAGCAGTTTCTTGGGGGATGTTGGAAATACGCAGTATTTT.

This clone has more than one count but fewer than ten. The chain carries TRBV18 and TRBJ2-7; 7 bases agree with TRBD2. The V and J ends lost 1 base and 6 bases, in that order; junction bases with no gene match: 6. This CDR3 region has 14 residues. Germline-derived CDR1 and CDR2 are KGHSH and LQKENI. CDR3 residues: CASSPRREVGEQYF. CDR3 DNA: TGTGCCAGCTCACCACGACGGGAGGTCGGCGAGCAGTACTTC. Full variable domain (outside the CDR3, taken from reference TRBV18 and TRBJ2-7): NAGVMQNPRHLVRRRGQEARLRCSPMKGHSHVYWYRQLPEEGLKFMVYLQKENIIDESGMPKERFSAEFPKEGPSILRIQQVVRGDSAAYFCASSPRREVGEQYFGPGTRLTVT.

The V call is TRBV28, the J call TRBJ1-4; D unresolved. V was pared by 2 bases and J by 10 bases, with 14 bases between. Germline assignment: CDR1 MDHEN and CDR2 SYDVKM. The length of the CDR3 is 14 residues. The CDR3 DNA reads TGTGCCAGCAGTTTAAATCAGTTTCGGGGAAAACTGTTTTTT. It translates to CASSLNQFRGKLFF.

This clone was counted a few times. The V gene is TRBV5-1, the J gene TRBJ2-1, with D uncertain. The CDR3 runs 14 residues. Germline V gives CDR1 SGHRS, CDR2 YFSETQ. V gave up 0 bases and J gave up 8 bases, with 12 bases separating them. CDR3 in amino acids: CASSLGTRPDEQFF. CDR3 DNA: TGCGCCAGCAGCTTGGGGACCCGACCCGATGAGCAGTTCTTC.

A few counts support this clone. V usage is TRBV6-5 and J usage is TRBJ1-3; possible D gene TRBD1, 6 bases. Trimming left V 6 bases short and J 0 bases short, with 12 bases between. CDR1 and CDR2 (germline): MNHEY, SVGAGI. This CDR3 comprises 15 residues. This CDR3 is CASRAQGNSGNTIYF. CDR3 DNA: TGTGCCAGCAGGGCACAGGGAAACTCTGGAAACACCATATATTTT.

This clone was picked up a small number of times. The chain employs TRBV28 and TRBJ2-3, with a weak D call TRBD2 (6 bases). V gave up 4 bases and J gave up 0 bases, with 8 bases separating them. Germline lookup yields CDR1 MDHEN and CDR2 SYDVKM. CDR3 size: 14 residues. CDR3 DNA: TGTGCCAGCAGTTCGCTAGCGAGCACAGATACGCAGTATTTT. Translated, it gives CASSSLASTDTQYF. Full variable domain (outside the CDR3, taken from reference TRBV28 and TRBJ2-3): DVKVTQSSRYLVKRTGEKVFLECVQDMDHENMFWYRQDPGLGLRLIYFSYDVKMKEKGDIPEGYSVSREKKERFSLILESASTNQTSMYLCASSSLASTDTQYFGPGTRLTVL.